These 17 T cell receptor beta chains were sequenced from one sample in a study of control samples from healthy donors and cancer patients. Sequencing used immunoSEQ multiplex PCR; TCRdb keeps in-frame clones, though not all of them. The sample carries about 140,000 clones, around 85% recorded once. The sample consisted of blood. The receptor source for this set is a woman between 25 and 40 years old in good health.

CDR3 nucleotides: TGTGCCAGCAGTCCGTTAAATTCACCCCTCCACTTT. The encoded protein is CASSPLNSPLHF. This chain uses TRBV3-1 (or the pseudogene TRBV3-2) with TRBJ1-6; D call uncertain. This CDR3 is 12 amino acids long. Germline V CDR1 and CDR2: LGHDT, YNNKEL (reference sequence). Trimming took 6 bases from V and 7 from J, leaving 7 bases between them.

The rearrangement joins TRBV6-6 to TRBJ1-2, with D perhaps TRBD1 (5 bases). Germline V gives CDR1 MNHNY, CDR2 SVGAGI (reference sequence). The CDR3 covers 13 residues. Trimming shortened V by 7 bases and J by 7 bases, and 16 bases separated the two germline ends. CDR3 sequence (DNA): TGTGCCAGCATCACAGGTCAGGGAGGTGGCTACACCTTC. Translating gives CASITGQGGGYTF.

The CDR3 spells CASRKGSGGAYEQYF. The DNA for the CDR3 is TGTGCCAGCAGAAAGGGTAGCGGGGGCGCCTACGAGCAGTACTTC. The V gene is TRBV6-5, the J gene TRBJ2-7, with TRBD2 matching over 9 bases. The CDR3 runs 15 residues. V gave up 6 bases and J gave up 2 bases; unmatched junction bases: 8. Germline lookup yields CDR1 MNHEY and CDR2 SVGAGI.

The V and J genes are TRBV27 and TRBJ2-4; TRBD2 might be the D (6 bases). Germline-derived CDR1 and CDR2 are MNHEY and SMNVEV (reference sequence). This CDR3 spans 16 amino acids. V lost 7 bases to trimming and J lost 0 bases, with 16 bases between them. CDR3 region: CASTPSPGGAKNIQYF. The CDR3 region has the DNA TGTGCCAGCACCCCCTCGCCCGGGGGAGCCAAAAACATTCAGTACTTC.

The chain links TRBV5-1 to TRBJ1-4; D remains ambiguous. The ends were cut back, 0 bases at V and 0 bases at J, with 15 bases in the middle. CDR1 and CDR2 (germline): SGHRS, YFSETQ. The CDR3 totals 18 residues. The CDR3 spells CASSLGRGPSATNEKLFF. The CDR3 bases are TGCGCCAGCAGCTTGGGTCGCGGGCCTTCTGCAACTAATGAAAAACTGTTTTTT.

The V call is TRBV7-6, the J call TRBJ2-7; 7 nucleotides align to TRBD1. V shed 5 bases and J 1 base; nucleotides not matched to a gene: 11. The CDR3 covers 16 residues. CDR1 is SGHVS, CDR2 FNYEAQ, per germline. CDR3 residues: CASSPTPGTASYEQYF. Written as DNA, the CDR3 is TGTGCCAGCAGCCCAACCCCCGGGACAGCTTCCTACGAGCAGTACTTC.

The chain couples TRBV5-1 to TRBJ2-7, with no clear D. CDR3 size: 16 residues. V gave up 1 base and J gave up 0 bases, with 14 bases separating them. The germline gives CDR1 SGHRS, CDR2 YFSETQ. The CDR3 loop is CASSLWAPRSSYEQYF. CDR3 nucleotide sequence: TGCGCCAGCAGCTTGTGGGCCCCCAGGAGCTCCTACGAGCAGTACTTC. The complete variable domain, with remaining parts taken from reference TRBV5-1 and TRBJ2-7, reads KAGVTQTPRYLIKTRGQQVTLSCSPISGHRSVSWYQQTPGQGLQFLFEYFSETQRNKGNFPGRFSGRQFSNSRSEMNVSTLELGDSALYLCASSLWAPRSSYEQYFGPGTRLTVT.

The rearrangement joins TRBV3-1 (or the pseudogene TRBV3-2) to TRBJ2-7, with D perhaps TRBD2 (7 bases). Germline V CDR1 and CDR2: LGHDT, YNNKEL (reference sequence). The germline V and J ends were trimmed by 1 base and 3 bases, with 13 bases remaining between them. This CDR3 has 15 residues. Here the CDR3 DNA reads TGTGCCAGCAGCCAAGGACGGGGGGCGTTCTACGAGCAGTACTTC. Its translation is CASSQGRGAFYEQYF.

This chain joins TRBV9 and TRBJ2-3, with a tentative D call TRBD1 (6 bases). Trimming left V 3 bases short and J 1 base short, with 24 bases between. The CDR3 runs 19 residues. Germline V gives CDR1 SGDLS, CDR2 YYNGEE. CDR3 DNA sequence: TGTGCCAGCAGCGCAACAATCCCAGGGGATCTAGTCGGCACAGATACGCAGTATTTT. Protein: CASSATIPGDLVGTDTQYF. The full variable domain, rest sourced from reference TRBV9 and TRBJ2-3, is DSGVTQTPKHLITATGQRVTLRCSPRSGDLSVYWYQQSLDQGLQFLIQYYNGEERAKGNILERFSAQQFPDLHSELNLSSLELGDSALYFCASSATIPGDLVGTDTQYFGPGTRLTVL.

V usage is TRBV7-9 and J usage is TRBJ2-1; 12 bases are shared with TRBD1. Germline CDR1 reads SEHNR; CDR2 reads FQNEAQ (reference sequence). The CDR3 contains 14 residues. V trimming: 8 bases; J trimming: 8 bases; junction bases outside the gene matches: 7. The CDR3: CASLGTGGLDEQFF. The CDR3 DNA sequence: TGTGCCAGCCTCGGGACAGGGGGCCTCGATGAGCAGTTCTTC.

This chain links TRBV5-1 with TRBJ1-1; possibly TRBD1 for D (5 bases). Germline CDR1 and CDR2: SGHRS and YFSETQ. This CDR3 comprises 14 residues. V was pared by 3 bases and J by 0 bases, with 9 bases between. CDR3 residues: CASSWGSMNTEAFF. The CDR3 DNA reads TGCGCCAGCAGCTGGGGGTCGATGAACACTGAAGCTTTCTTT.

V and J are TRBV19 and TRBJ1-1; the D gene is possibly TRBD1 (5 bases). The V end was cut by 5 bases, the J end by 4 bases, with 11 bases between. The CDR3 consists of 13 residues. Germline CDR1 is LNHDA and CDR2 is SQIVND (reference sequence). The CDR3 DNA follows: TGTGCCAGTAGTTGGGGGGTGACCACTGAAGCTTTCTTT. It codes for CASSWGVTTEAFF.

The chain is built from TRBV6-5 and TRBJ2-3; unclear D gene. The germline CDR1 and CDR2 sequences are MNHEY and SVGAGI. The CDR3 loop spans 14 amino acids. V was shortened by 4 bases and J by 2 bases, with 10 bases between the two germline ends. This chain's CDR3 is CASSSPTYTDTQYF. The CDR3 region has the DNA TGTGCCAGCAGTTCCCCGACTTACACAGATACGCAGTATTTT.

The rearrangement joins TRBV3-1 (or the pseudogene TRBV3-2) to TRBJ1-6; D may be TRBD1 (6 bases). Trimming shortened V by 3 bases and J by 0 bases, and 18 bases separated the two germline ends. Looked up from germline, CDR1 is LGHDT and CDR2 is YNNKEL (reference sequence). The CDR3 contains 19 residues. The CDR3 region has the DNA TGTGCCAGCAGCCATTTCCCACAGGGCCAATTCTCCTATAATTCACCCCTCCACTTT. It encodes CASSHFPQGQFSYNSPLHF.

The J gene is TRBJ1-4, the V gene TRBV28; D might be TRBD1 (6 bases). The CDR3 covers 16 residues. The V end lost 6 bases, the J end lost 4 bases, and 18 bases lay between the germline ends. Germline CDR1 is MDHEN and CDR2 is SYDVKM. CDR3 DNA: TGTGCCAGCAGCCAACCGACAGGCCCTCTTAATGAAAAACTGTTTTTT. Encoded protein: CASSQPTGPLNEKLFF.

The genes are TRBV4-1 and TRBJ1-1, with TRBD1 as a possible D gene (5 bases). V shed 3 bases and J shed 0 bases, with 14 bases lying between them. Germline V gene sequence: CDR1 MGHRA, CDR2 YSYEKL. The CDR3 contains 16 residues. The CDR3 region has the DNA TGCGCCAGCAGCCAGTGGGGCGGGGGGATGAACACTGAAGCTTTCTTT. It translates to CASSQWGGGMNTEAFF.

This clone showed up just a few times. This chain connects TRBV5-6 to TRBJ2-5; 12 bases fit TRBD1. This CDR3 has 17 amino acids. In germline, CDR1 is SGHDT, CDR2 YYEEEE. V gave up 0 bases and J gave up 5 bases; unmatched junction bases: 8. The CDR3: CASSLVTGTGGWETQYF. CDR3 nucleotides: TGTGCCAGCAGCTTGGTCACGGGGACAGGGGGCTGGGAGACCCAGTACTTC.